This TCR beta chain was obtained from a study of blood T cell repertoires in COVID-19. Study information: Whether acute or convalescent, the COVID-19 samples came from the United States, Italy and Spain. Nucleic acid was either cDNA or gDNA, and it came from T cells, B-cell-depleted T cells, or PBMCs.

CDR3 length: 17 amino acids. V lost 3 bases, J lost 3 bases, and 4 bases stayed unmatched. Germline V gives CDR1 SEHNR, CDR2 FQNEAQ (reference sequence). As handled by the study authors: Using reference gene primer amplification, nucleated cell counts were estimated. Assay: immunoSEQ multiplex PCR; the TCRdb copy retains only in-frame clones and omits some. The V and J calls and clone size are taken from that table; D and trimming were inferred from the DNA. Here the sample spans fewer than 70,000 clones, 80% to 95% being singletons. The V gene is TRBV7-9, the J gene TRBJ2-1; 14 positions agree with TRBD2. The receptor comes from an elderly woman with active COVID-19. The sample comprised peripheral blood. CDR3 protein: CASSLGLAGARYNEQFF. CDR3 coding DNA: TGTGCCAGCAGCTTGGGACTAGCGGGAGCTCGCTACAATGAGCAGTTCTTC.